This TCR beta chain is drawn from a study of blood T cell repertoires in COVID-19. The CDR3 has 15 amino acids. V trimming: 6 bases; J trimming: 8 bases; junction bases outside the gene matches: 10. Germline loops: CDR1 MDHEN, CDR2 SYDVKM. The table came from immunoSEQ multiplex PCR; TCRdb's copy has only in-frame clones and leaves some out. The sample comprises 150,000 to 200,000 clones, around 83% of which are singletons, and more than 7.5% rests with the top ten. Sequences were obtained from peripheral blood. The chain has TRBV28 and TRBJ1-4; 9 nucleotides align to TRBD1. This TCR was sampled from a woman aged 70-85 years with COVID-19, enrolled during active disease. As DNA, the CDR3 is TGTGCCAGCAGCCAGACAGGGGGTCCGGTCGAAAAACTGTTTTTT. Protein: CASSQTGGPVEKLFF. Full variable domain (missing parts from reference TRBV28 and TRBJ1-4): DVKVTQSSRYLVKRTGEKVFLECVQDMDHENMFWYRQDPGLGLRLIYFSYDVKMKEKGDIPEGYSVSREKKERFSLILESASTNQTSMYLCASSQTGGPVEKLFFGSGTQLSVL.